This T cell receptor (beta chain) was profiled in a study of metastatic and nonmetastatic thyroid tumors. TCRdb re-called the PCR reads via MiXCR. The sample yields fewer than 35,000 clones, roughly 29% seen once. V lost 5 bases and J 4 bases, leaving 12 bases between the germline ends. The CDR3 is 15 amino acids. In germline, CDR1 is SGHVS, CDR2 FQNEAQ. Patients had received no treatment of any kind before thyroid surgery. The chain joins TRBV7-8 to TRBJ1-6; no clear D gene. The TCR comes from a female donor with papillary thyroid cancer or a benign thyroid nodule (not recorded which). Some clones in this sample may be carry-over from other donors' samples. The source material was blood. The DNA for the CDR3 is TGTGCCAGCAGCCCCCGTTCTCTTTATAATTCACCCCTCCACTTT. Encoded protein: CASSPRSLYNSPLHF.